The 6 T cell receptor beta chains given below trace back to one sample, sequenced in a study of T cells after yellow fever vaccination (dated by TCRdb to the late 2010s). The treatment or condition label, as the study defines it: live attenuated yellow fever vaccine strain. The protocol used for the library was 5' RACE. Instrument on record: Illumina HiSeq 2500. TCRdb redid the processing of the public reads, applying fastp at Q25 and MiXCR, and retained in-frame beta chains. Each entry merges the rows of one CDR3 protein and shows their most common DNA and genes. The sample table contains approximately 300,000 distinct CDR3 sequences; only one count was recorded for approximately 13% of them. 0.4% to 0.65% of the sample is in the top ten clones. This material consisted of CD4+ T cells sorted from PBMCs, taken 45 days after the yellow fever booster vaccination. The origin of the receptors is a man younger than 45 who received the YFV17D yellow fever vaccine.

The chain couples TRBV29-1 to TRBJ2-2, with D hard to call. Germline loops: CDR1 SQVTM, CDR2 ANQGSEA. V gave up 4 bases and J gave up 5 bases, with 5 bases separating them. The CDR3 covers 11 residues. CDR3 sequence: CSVGKTGELFF. CDR3 nucleotides: TGCAGCGTTGGCAAGACCGGGGAGCTGTTTTTT.

This clonotype was seen more than once but under ten times. The genes are TRBV12-3 or TRBV12-4 and TRBJ1-1; 8 positions agree with TRBD1. CDR3 size: 14 residues. The V gene end was trimmed by 6 bases and the J gene end by 4 bases; junction bases not matched to a gene: 7. The CDR3: CASSKGQVATEAFF. In nucleotides, the CDR3 is TGTGCCAGCAGCAAGGGACAGGTAGCCACTGAAGCTTTCTTT.

This clonotype showed up just a few times. The rearrangement joins TRBV6-5 to TRBJ2-7, with D unclear. Looked up from germline, CDR1 is MNHEY and CDR2 is SVGAGI. The V end lost 5 bases, the J end lost 5 bases, and 7 bases lay between the germline ends. The CDR3 sequence is 11 residues long. CDR3 sequence reads: CASSPGNEQYF. CDR3 bases: TGTGCCAGCAGTCCCGGTAACGAGCAGTACTTC.

The chain is built from TRBV5-1 and TRBJ2-3; 9 bases align to TRBD1. The germline V gene encodes CDR1 SGHRS and CDR2 YFSETQ. The CDR3 spans 15 residues. V dropped 0 bases and J dropped 5; count of bases not matched to a gene: 4. The DNA for the CDR3 is TGCGCCAGCAGCTTGGACAGGGGGCGCGGAGATACGCAGTATTTT. It codes for CASSLDRGRGDTQYF.

There are a few counts of this clonotype. The CDR3, as DNA: TGTGCCAGCAGGGCGGCGGGACCCCCCTACGAGCAGTACTTC. Protein: CASRAAGPPYEQYF. The J gene is TRBJ2-7, the V gene TRBV12-3 or TRBV12-4, with a tentative D call TRBD2 (6 bases). The CDR3 is 14 amino acids. With 6 bases removed from V and 2 bases from J, the gap between germline ends came to 14 bases.

V gene TRBV7-2 combines with J gene TRBJ2-5; TRBD1 might be the D (5 bases). CDR1 and CDR2 (germline): SGHTA, FQGNSA. The CDR3 sequence is 15 residues long. Trimming stripped 5 bases from V and 2 bases from J, with 15 bases between. The CDR3 spells CASSSTRAVQETQYF. The CDR3 DNA is TGTGCCAGCAGCAGTACCAGGGCTGTACAAGAGACCCAGTACTTC. The full variable domain, its missing parts supplied by reference TRBV7-2 and TRBJ2-5, is GAGVSQSPSNKVTEKGKDVELRCDPISGHTALYWYRQSLGQGLEFLIYFQGNSAPDKSGLPSDRFSAERTGGSVSTLTIQRTQQEDSAVYLCASSSTRAVQETQYFGPGTRLLVL.